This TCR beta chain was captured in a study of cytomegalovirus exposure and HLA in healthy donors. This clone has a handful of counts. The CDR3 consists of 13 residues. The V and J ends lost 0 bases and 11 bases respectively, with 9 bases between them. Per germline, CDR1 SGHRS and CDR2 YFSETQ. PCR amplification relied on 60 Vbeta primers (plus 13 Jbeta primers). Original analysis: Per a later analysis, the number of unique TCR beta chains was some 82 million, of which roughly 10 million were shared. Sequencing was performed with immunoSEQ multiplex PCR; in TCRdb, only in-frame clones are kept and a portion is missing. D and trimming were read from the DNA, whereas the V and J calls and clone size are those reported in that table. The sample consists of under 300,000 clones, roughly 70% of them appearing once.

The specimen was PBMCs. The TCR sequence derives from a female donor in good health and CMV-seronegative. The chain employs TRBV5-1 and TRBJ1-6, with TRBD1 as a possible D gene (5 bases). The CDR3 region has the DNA TGCGCCAGCAGCTTGGCAGGGTTTGCACCCCTCCACTTT. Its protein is CASSLAGFAPLHF.